This T cell receptor (beta chain) was captured by sequencing in a study of T cells after yellow fever vaccination (dated by TCRdb to about 2019). Study-level background: Libraries from fractions with low cell numbers were prepared with the SMART-Seq v4 Ultra Low Input RNA kit. Bulk TCR alpha and beta repertoires were sequenced longitudinally to track T-cell clones before and after primary and booster YFV17D yellow fever vaccination. The cohort comprised two healthy male donors, one aged 18 to 29 and one aged 30 to 40 years. Bulk PBMC replicates and cell subsets were isolated from blood drawn at multiple timepoints before and after both primary and secondary immunization.

This sample was sequenced with an Illumina NovaSeq 6000. Synthesis of TCR cDNA relied on 5'RACE template switching, a step that introduced a universal primer site along with unique molecular identifiers. Priming for cDNA synthesis came from both the TCR alpha and TCR beta constant segments. Library amplification involved two PCR steps, and the second step added sample barcodes and sequencing adapters. Sequencing of libraries was done on Illumina HiSeq 2500 (2x100 bp) or NovaSeq (2x150 bp). The study's own analysis went as follows. Reads were demultiplexed and collapsed into UMI consensus sequences with MIGEC, and V(D)J alignment was performed with MiXCR. Using edgeR on replicate PBMC samples, clonotypes were called vaccine-responding if FDR was below 0.01 and the log2 fold change was above 5 up to day 15. Bulk clonotypes were assigned CD4 or CD8 identity according to which sequenced CD4 or CD8 repertoire held them at higher abundance. The public reads were run again by TCRdb, first through fastp at Q25 and then through MiXCR, and only productive beta chains were kept. Here each entry gathers all rows of one CDR3 protein and keeps the most common genes and DNA. The V and J calls come from TCRdb's annotation, not from the publication. Across this sample there are about 350,000 distinct CDR3 sequences, with 4.1% seen only once. The biggest ten clones account for about 26% of the sample.

The treatment or condition label on this specimen signifies: live attenuated yellow fever vaccine strain. At each blood-draw timepoint, two biological replicates of bulk PBMCs were collected. A standard Ficoll-Paque protocol was used to isolate PBMCs from peripheral blood. TriZol was used to extract RNA from bulk PBMCs, from CD4 and CD8 fractions, and from dextramer-positive and dextramer-negative fractions. The investigation overall reported the following: Computational filtering was required because FACS-sorted repertoires could contain abundant contaminating clonotypes from the bulk population. A small share of clonotypes occurred in both CD4 and CD8 compartments, likely arising from convergent recombination. Compared with the primary T-cell response, the secondary T-cell response was faster but weaker, reaching its peak on day 5 rather than on day 15. After the booster, most of the clones that had expanded following primary vaccination were detected again (approximately 95% of CD4 and around 87% of CD8), which suggests that memory was broadly maintained. Because the study included only two donors, the extent to which the findings can be generalized is limited.

Notes on this clonotype: Its antigen is unknown. Base qualities are not at hand, and no much larger clone is one base apart.

The sequenced sample was PBMCs, obtained 5 days after the yellow fever booster vaccination. The sequence derives from a man between 18 and 35 years old who received the YFV17D yellow fever vaccine.

The CDR3 has the sequence CASSNRRSNTGELFF. The base sequence is TGTGCCAGCAGCAATAGGCGGAGTAACACCGGGGAGCTGTTTTTT. Recombination connected TRBV7-2 to TRBJ2-2; the D gene is not confidently resolved. Reading the germline V gene gives CDR1 SGHTA and CDR2 FQGNSA. V and J lose 5 bases and 2 bases, and a span of 12 bases separates them. Including the terminal cysteine and phenylalanine, the CDR3 comprises 15 residues. Only CDR3 DNA remains: 45 bases, in frame from the first base.